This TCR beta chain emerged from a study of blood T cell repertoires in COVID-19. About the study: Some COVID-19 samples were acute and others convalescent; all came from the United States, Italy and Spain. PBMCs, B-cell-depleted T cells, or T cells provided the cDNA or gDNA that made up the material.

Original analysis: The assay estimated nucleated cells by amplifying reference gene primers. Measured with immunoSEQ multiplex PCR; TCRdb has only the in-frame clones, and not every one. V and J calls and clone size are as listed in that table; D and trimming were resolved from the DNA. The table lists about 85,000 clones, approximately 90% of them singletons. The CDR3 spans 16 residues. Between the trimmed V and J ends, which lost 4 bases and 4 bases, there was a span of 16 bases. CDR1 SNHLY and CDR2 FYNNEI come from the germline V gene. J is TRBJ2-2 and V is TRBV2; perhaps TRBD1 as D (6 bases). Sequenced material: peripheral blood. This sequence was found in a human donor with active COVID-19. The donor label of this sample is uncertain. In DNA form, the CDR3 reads TGTGCCAGCAGTGCTACAGGACAGCGATTCACCGGGGAGCTGTTTTTT. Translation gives CASSATGQRFTGELFF.